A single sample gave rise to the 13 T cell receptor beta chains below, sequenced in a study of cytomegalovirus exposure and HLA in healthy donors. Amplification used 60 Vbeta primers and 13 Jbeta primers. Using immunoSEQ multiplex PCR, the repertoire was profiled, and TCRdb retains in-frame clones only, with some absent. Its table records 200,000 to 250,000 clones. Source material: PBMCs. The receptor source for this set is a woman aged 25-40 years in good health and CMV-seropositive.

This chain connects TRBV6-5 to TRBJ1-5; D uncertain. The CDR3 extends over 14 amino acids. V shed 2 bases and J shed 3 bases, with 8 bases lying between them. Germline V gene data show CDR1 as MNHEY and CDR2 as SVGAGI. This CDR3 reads CASSYVGVNQPQHF. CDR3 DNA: TGTGCCAGCAGTTACGTGGGAGTCAATCAGCCCCAGCATTTT.

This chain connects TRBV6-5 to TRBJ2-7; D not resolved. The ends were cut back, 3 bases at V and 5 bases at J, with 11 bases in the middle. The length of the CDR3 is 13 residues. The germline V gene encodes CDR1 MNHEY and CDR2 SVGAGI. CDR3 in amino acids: CASSYRLGHEQYF. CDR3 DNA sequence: TGTGCCAGCAGTTATCGGCTAGGCCACGAGCAGTACTTC.

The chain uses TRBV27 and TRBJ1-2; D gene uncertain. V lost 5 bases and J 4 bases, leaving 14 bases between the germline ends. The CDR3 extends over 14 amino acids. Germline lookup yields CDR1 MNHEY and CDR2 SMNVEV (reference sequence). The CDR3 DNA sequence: TGTGCCAGCAGTCCCCGGTGGGCAACCTATGGCTACACCTTC. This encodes CASSPRWATYGYTF.

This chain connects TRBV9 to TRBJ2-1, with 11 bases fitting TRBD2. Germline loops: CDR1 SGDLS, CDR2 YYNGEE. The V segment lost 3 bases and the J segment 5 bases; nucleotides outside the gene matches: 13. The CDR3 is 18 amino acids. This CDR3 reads CASSGGGTSGRLNNEQFF. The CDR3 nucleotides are TGTGCCAGCAGCGGGGGGGGGACTAGCGGAAGACTTAACAATGAGCAGTTCTTC. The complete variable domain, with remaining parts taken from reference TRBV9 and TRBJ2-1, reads DSGVTQTPKHLITATGQRVTLRCSPRSGDLSVYWYQQSLDQGLQFLIQYYNGEERAKGNILERFSAQQFPDLHSELNLSSLELGDSALYFCASSGGGTSGRLNNEQFFGPGTRLTVL.

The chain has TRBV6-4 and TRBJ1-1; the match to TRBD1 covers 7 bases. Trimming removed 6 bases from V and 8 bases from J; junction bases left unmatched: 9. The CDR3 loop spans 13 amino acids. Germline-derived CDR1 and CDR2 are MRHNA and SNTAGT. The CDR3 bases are TGTGCCAGCAGGACCCGATCGGGACAGGAAGCTTTCTTT. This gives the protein CASRTRSGQEAFF.

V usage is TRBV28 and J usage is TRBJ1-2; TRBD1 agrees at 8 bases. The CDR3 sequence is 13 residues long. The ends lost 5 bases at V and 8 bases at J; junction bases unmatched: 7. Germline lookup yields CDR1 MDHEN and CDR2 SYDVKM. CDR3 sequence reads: CASSPRGQEGYTF. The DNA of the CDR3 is TGTGCCAGCAGTCCCAGGGGGCAAGAGGGCTACACCTTC.

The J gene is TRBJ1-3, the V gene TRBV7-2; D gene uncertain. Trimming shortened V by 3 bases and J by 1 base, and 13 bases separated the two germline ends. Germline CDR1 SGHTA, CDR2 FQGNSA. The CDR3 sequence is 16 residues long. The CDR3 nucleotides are TGTGCCAGCAGCTTTGTGGAGGGTGGGTCTGGAAACACCATATATTTT. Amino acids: CASSFVEGGSGNTIYF. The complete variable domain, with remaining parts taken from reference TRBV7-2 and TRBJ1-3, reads GAGVSQSPSNKVTEKGKDVELRCDPISGHTALYWYRQSLGQGLEFLIYFQGNSAPDKSGLPSDRFSAERTGGSVSTLTIQRTQQEDSAVYLCASSFVEGGSGNTIYFGEGSWLTVV.

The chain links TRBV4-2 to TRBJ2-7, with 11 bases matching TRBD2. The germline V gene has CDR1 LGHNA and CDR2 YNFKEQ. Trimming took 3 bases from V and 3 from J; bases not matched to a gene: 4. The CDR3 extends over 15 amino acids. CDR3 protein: CASSQGGTSGYEQYF. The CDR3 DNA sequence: TGTGCCAGCAGCCAGGGAGGGACTAGCGGCTACGAGCAGTACTTC.

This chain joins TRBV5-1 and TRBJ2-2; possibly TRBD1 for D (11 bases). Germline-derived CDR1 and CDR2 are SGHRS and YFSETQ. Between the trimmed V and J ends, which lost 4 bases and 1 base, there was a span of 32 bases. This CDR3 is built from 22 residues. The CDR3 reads CASSPGQGALIAGGENTGELFF. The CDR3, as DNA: TGCGCCAGCAGCCCAGGACAGGGGGCGCTTATAGCGGGAGGTGAGAACACCGGGGAGCTGTTTTTT.

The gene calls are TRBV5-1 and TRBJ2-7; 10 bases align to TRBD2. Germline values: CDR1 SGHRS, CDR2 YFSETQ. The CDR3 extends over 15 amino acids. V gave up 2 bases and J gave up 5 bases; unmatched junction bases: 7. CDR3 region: CASSFLAGGLNEQYF. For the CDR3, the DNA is TGCGCCAGCAGCTTTTTAGCGGGGGGCCTCAACGAGCAGTACTTC. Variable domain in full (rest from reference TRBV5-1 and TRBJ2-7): KAGVTQTPRYLIKTRGQQVTLSCSPISGHRSVSWYQQTPGQGLQFLFEYFSETQRNKGNFPGRFSGRQFSNSRSEMNVSTLELGDSALYLCASSFLAGGLNEQYFGPGTRLTVT.

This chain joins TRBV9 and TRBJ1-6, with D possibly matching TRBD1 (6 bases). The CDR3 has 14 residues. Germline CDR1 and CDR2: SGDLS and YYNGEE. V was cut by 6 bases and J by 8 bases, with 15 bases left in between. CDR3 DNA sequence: TGTGCCAGCACCGAGGGGCAGGGGCATTCACCCCTCCACTTT. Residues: CASTEGQGHSPLHF.

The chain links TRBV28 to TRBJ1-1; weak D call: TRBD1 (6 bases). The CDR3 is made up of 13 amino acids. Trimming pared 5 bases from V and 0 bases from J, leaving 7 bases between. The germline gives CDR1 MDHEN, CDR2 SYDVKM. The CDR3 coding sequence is TGTGCCAGCAGTGGGACACTGAACACTGAAGCTTTCTTT. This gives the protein CASSGTLNTEAFF.

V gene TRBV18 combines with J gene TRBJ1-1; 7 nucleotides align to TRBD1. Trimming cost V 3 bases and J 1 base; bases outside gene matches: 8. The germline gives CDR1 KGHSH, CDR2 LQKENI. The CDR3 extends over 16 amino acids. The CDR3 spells CASSPPGGSRNTEAFF. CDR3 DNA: TGTGCCAGCTCACCGCCAGGGGGTAGTAGGAACACTGAAGCTTTCTTT.